This is a list of T cell receptor beta chains from one sample in a study of vaccination effects on CD4 cells after COVID-19. No antigen has been identified for these receptors. TCRdb's copy holds only in-frame clones and misses some; the assay was immunoSEQ multiplex PCR. Counted here are roughly 45,000 clones, more than 60% occurring once; the ten biggest clones make up about 31%. The input for sequencing was CD4+ T cells from PBMCs cultured with a peptide pool, taken before COVID-19 vaccination. These receptors originate from a human donor who had a prior SARS-CoV-2 infection. Each CDR3 is given with its conserved first and last residue. Each record gives: V gene, J gene, clone size, D gene, CDR3 protein, CDR3 DNA. The D gene is left open where the match is weak. A clone size is listed for some rows: how often the clone was seen (once, few, many), or a class if it is expanded.

V gene: TRBV5-4; J gene: TRBJ1-1; clone size: NA; D gene: NA; CDR3 protein: CASSLSQNLNTEAFF; CDR3 DNA: TGTGCCAGCAGCTTGAGTCAGAATTTGAACACTGAAGCTTTCTTT
V gene: TRBV7-8; J gene: TRBJ2-3; clone size: NA; D gene: NA; CDR3 protein: CASTWLGNTDTQYF; CDR3 DNA: TGTGCCAGCACCTGGTTGGGAAACACAGATACGCAGTATTTT
V gene: TRBV13; J gene: TRBJ2-7; clone size: NA; D gene: NA; CDR3 protein: CASSATGERAYEQYF; CDR3 DNA: TGTGCCAGCAGCGCAACAGGTGAGAGGGCCTACGAGCAGTACTTC
V gene: TRBV30; J gene: TRBJ2-3; clone size: NA; D gene: TRBD2; CDR3 protein: CAWRTSGIDTQYF; CDR3 DNA: TGTGCCTGGAGAACTAGCGGGATTGATACGCAGTATTTT
V gene: TRBV19; J gene: TRBJ1-1; clone size: few; D gene: TRBD1; CDR3 protein: CASSILPGQGSGTEAFF; CDR3 DNA: TGTGCCAGTAGTATCCTACCGGGACAGGGTAGTGGCACTGAAGCTTTCTTT
V gene: TRBV7-9; J gene: TRBJ2-1; clone size: NA; D gene: TRBD2; CDR3 protein: CASSPPPRLAVYNEQFF; CDR3 DNA: TGTGCCAGCAGCCCACCCCCTCGACTAGCTGTATACAATGAGCAGTTCTTC
V gene: TRBV18; J gene: TRBJ1-4; clone size: NA; D gene: NA; CDR3 protein: CASSRSTQGLNEKLFF; CDR3 DNA: TGTGCCAGCTCCCGATCAACTCAGGGACTTAATGAAAAACTGTTTTTT
V gene: TRBV7-9; J gene: TRBJ1-4; clone size: few; D gene: NA; CDR3 protein: CASSKTENNEKLFF; CDR3 DNA: TGTGCCAGCAGCAAGACAGAAAATAATGAAAAACTGTTTTTT
V gene: TRBV12-5; J gene: TRBJ1-6; clone size: NA; D gene: TRBD1; CDR3 protein: CASGRGQGADSPLHF; CDR3 DNA: TGTGCTAGTGGACGGGGACAGGGGGCTGATTCACCCCTCCACTTT
V gene: TRBV28; J gene: TRBJ1-6; clone size: NA; D gene: NA; CDR3 protein: CASSSFRHVLSNSPLHF; CDR3 DNA: TGTGCCAGCAGCTCGTTCCGACACGTACTATCTAATTCACCCCTCCACTTT
V gene: TRBV6-2/TRBV6-3; J gene: TRBJ1-1; clone size: NA; D gene: NA; CDR3 protein: CASSYTPGPNTEAFF; CDR3 DNA: TGTGCCAGCAGTTATACGCCGGGACCGAACACTGAAGCTTTCTTT
V gene: TRBV6-1; J gene: TRBJ2-7; clone size: few; D gene: TRBD2; CDR3 protein: CASSEGLAGKYEQYF; CDR3 DNA: TGTGCCAGCAGTGAGGGGCTAGCGGGGAAATACGAGCAGTACTTC
V gene: TRBV5-4; J gene: TRBJ2-7; clone size: NA; D gene: NA; CDR3 protein: CASSQGPAANYEQYF; CDR3 DNA: TGTGCCAGCAGCCAGGGCCCAGCGGCAAACTACGAGCAGTACTTC
V gene: TRBV5-1; J gene: TRBJ2-7; clone size: NA; D gene: TRBD2; CDR3 protein: CASSSRTSGLNYEQYF; CDR3 DNA: TGCGCCAGCAGCTCAAGGACTAGCGGGCTAAACTACGAGCAGTACTTC
V gene: TRBV5-5; J gene: TRBJ1-4; clone size: NA; D gene: NA; CDR3 protein: CAGSPRVRGNEKLFF; CDR3 DNA: TGTGCCGGCAGCCCAAGGGTTCGGGGAAATGAAAAACTGTTTTTT
V gene: TRBV5-1; J gene: TRBJ2-7; clone size: NA; D gene: TRBD2; CDR3 protein: CASSLDPSGSYEQYF; CDR3 DNA: TGCGCCAGCAGCTTGGATCCTAGCGGGAGCTACGAGCAGTACTTC
V gene: TRBV23-1; J gene: TRBJ1-5; clone size: NA; D gene: NA; CDR3 protein: CASSQSSQPQHF; CDR3 DNA: TGCGCCAGCAGTCAATCCAGTCAGCCCCAGCATTTT
V gene: TRBV6-5; J gene: TRBJ2-1; clone size: NA; D gene: NA; CDR3 protein: CASSPLNGRQFF; CDR3 DNA: TGTGCCAGCAGTCCCCTAAATGGGAGACAGTTCTTC
V gene: TRBV6-5; J gene: TRBJ1-2; clone size: NA; D gene: NA; CDR3 protein: CASSYNGEDYGYTF; CDR3 DNA: TGTGCCAGCAGTTACAATGGGGAGGACTATGGCTACACCTTC
V gene: TRBV27; J gene: TRBJ2-7; clone size: NA; D gene: TRBD1; CDR3 protein: CASSQRTGGVYEQYF; CDR3 DNA: TGTGCCAGCAGTCAGCGGACAGGGGGAGTCTACGAGCAGTACTTC
V gene: TRBV6-6; J gene: TRBJ1-2; clone size: NA; D gene: NA; CDR3 protein: CASSSAVSGGYTF; CDR3 DNA: TGTGCCAGCAGTTCCGCCGTTTCTGGGGGCTACACCTTC
V gene: TRBV7-3; J gene: TRBJ2-6; clone size: NA; D gene: TRBD1; CDR3 protein: CASSPSPQGSGANVLTF; CDR3 DNA: TGTGCCAGCAGCCCCTCCCCACAGGGGTCTGGGGCCAACGTCCTGACTTTC
V gene: TRBV5-6; J gene: TRBJ1-4; clone size: NA; D gene: TRBD1; CDR3 protein: CASSRTGVGEKLFF; CDR3 DNA: TGTGCCAGCAGCCGGACAGGGGTCGGTGAAAAACTGTTTTTT
V gene: TRBV18; J gene: TRBJ2-3; clone size: few; D gene: NA; CDR3 protein: CASSSKSGFTDTQYF; CDR3 DNA: TGTGCCAGCTCATCCAAATCAGGTTTCACAGATACGCAGTATTTT
V gene: TRBV11-3; J gene: TRBJ2-3; clone size: NA; D gene: TRBD1; CDR3 protein: CASSLDRGSYTQYF; CDR3 DNA: TGTGCCAGCAGCTTGGACAGGGGGTCATATACGCAGTATTTT
V gene: TRBV5-4; J gene: TRBJ2-5; clone size: NA; D gene: TRBD2; CDR3 protein: CASSSGGAGEETQYF; CDR3 DNA: TGTGCCAGCAGCTCCGGGGGGGCGGGAGAAGAGACCCAGTACTTC
V gene: TRBV18; J gene: TRBJ1-1; clone size: NA; D gene: TRBD1; CDR3 protein: CASSPLSLPGQTMNTEAFF; CDR3 DNA: TGTGCCAGCTCACCATTGAGCCTTCCGGGACAGACGATGAACACTGAAGCTTTCTTT
V gene: TRBV5-1; J gene: TRBJ2-7; clone size: NA; D gene: NA; CDR3 protein: CASSLFMAMPREQYF; CDR3 DNA: TGCGCCAGCAGCTTGTTCATGGCCATGCCTCGCGAGCAGTACTTC
V gene: TRBV19; J gene: TRBJ1-4; clone size: NA; D gene: TRBD1; CDR3 protein: CRRPDRGRGDPEKLFF; CDR3 DNA: TGTCGGAGGCCGGACAGGGGGCGGGGAGATCCCGAAAAACTGTTTTTT
V gene: TRBV6-5; J gene: TRBJ1-2; clone size: NA; D gene: TRBD1; CDR3 protein: CASSYSTGYGYTF; CDR3 DNA: TGTGCCAGCAGTTACTCGACAGGGTATGGCTACACCTTC
V gene: TRBV7-2; J gene: TRBJ2-5; clone size: NA; D gene: TRBD2; CDR3 protein: CASSPRGHGRAAETQYF; CDR3 DNA: TGTGCCAGCAGCCCCAGGGGCCACGGGAGGGCCGCGGAGACCCAGTACTTC
V gene: TRBV18; J gene: TRBJ1-5; clone size: NA; D gene: NA; CDR3 protein: CASSPQGFNQPQHF; CDR3 DNA: TGTGCCAGCTCACCGCAGGGATTCAATCAGCCCCAGCATTTT
V gene: TRBV7-2; J gene: TRBJ1-2; clone size: few; D gene: NA; CDR3 protein: CASSLDKGRRLETF; CDR3 DNA: TGTGCCAGCAGCTTAGATAAAGGCCGTAGGCTAGAAACCTTC
V gene: TRBV11-3; J gene: TRBJ2-3; clone size: NA; D gene: NA; CDR3 protein: CASSLGAFVSADTQYF; CDR3 DNA: TGTGCCAGCAGCTTAGGCGCCTTCGTTAGCGCAGATACGCAGTATTTT
V gene: TRBV5-5; J gene: TRBJ2-3; clone size: NA; D gene: TRBD2; CDR3 protein: CASSYSGGLGDTQYF; CDR3 DNA: TGTGCCAGCAGCTATAGCGGGGGGCTTGGGGATACGCAGTATTTT
V gene: TRBV18; J gene: TRBJ2-1; clone size: NA; D gene: NA; CDR3 protein: CASSPISENEQFF; CDR3 DNA: TGTGCCAGCTCACCAATTAGCGAGAATGAGCAGTTCTTC
V gene: TRBV5-1; J gene: TRBJ2-7; clone size: NA; D gene: TRBD2; CDR3 protein: CASSSIAGTYEQYF; CDR3 DNA: TGCGCCAGCAGTTCGATAGCGGGGACCTACGAGCAGTACTTC
V gene: TRBV18; J gene: TRBJ2-5; clone size: NA; D gene: NA; CDR3 protein: CASSRGGETQYF; CDR3 DNA: TGTGCCAGCTCACGGGGAGGTGAGACCCAGTACTTC
V gene: TRBV18; J gene: TRBJ2-1; clone size: NA; D gene: NA; CDR3 protein: CASSPIHGVSYNEQFF; CDR3 DNA: TGTGCCAGCTCACCGATACATGGTGTCTCCTACAATGAGCAGTTCTTC
V gene: TRBV21-1; J gene: TRBJ2-1; clone size: NA; D gene: NA; CDR3 protein: CASSKTGTRKRNEQFF; CDR3 DNA: TGTGCCAGCAGCAAAACCGGGACTAGGAAGCGCAATGAGCAGTTCTTC
V gene: TRBV6-2/TRBV6-3; J gene: TRBJ2-7; clone size: NA; D gene: TRBD1; CDR3 protein: CASSPTGGHEQYF; CDR3 DNA: TGTGCCAGCAGCCCTACAGGGGGCCACGAGCAGTACTTC
V gene: TRBV2; J gene: TRBJ2-7; clone size: NA; D gene: TRBD2; CDR3 protein: CASRELAGTPYEQYF; CDR3 DNA: TGTGCCAGCAGGGAACTAGCGGGGACTCCCTACGAGCAGTACTTC
V gene: TRBV9; J gene: TRBJ2-2; clone size: NA; D gene: NA; CDR3 protein: CASSAGTFSTGELFF; CDR3 DNA: TGTGCCAGCAGCGCCGGGACTTTCTCCACCGGGGAGCTGTTTTTT
V gene: TRBV5-1; J gene: TRBJ2-5; clone size: NA; D gene: TRBD2; CDR3 protein: CASSLDTSGPQETQYF; CDR3 DNA: TGCGCCAGCAGCTTGGACACTAGCGGGCCCCAAGAGACCCAGTACTTC
V gene: TRBV7-3; J gene: TRBJ2-3; clone size: NA; D gene: NA; CDR3 protein: CASSPNPADTQYF; CDR3 DNA: TGTGCCAGCAGCCCTAACCCCGCTGATACGCAGTATTTT
V gene: TRBV9; J gene: TRBJ2-7; clone size: NA; D gene: TRBD1; CDR3 protein: CASNSGTGPYEQYF; CDR3 DNA: TGTGCCAGCAATTCCGGGACAGGGCCCTACGAGCAGTACTTC
V gene: TRBV5-1; J gene: TRBJ2-1; clone size: few; D gene: TRBD1; CDR3 protein: CASANHDRGKNEQFF; CDR3 DNA: TGCGCCAGCGCAAACCACGACAGGGGCAAGAATGAGCAGTTCTTC
V gene: TRBV18; J gene: TRBJ1-2; clone size: NA; D gene: TRBD1; CDR3 protein: CASSPGQGNYGYTF; CDR3 DNA: TGTGCCAGCTCACCCGGACAGGGAAACTATGGCTACACCTTC
V gene: TRBV7-8; J gene: TRBJ2-1; clone size: NA; D gene: NA; CDR3 protein: CASSQDRTYNEQFF; CDR3 DNA: TGTGCCAGCAGCCAGGACAGAACCTACAATGAGCAGTTCTTC
V gene: TRBV18; J gene: TRBJ2-1; clone size: NA; D gene: TRBD2; CDR3 protein: CASSQLAGGPDEQFF; CDR3 DNA: TGTGCCAGCTCGCAACTAGCGGGGGGGCCGGATGAGCAGTTCTTC
V gene: TRBV2; J gene: TRBJ2-7; clone size: NA; D gene: TRBD1; CDR3 protein: CASSDRDRGDEQYF; CDR3 DNA: TGTGCCAGCAGTGATAGGGACAGGGGCGACGAGCAGTACTTC
V gene: TRBV11-2; J gene: TRBJ1-2; clone size: NA; D gene: NA; CDR3 protein: CASSANGFGYTF; CDR3 DNA: TGTGCCAGCAGCGCAAACGGGTTCGGCTACACCTTC
V gene: TRBV7-2; J gene: TRBJ1-6; clone size: NA; D gene: NA; CDR3 protein: CASSSQGWSPLHF; CDR3 DNA: TGTGCCAGCAGCTCCCAGGGTTGGTCACCCCTCCACTTT
V gene: TRBV5-1; J gene: TRBJ2-5; clone size: NA; D gene: NA; CDR3 protein: CASSLGLDQETQYF; CDR3 DNA: TGCGCCAGCAGCTTGGGACTAGACCAAGAGACCCAGTACTTC
V gene: TRBV11-2; J gene: TRBJ1-4; clone size: few; D gene: NA; CDR3 protein: CASSLDRVGGEKLFF; CDR3 DNA: TGTGCCAGCAGCTTAGATCGCGTAGGAGGGGAAAAACTGTTTTTT